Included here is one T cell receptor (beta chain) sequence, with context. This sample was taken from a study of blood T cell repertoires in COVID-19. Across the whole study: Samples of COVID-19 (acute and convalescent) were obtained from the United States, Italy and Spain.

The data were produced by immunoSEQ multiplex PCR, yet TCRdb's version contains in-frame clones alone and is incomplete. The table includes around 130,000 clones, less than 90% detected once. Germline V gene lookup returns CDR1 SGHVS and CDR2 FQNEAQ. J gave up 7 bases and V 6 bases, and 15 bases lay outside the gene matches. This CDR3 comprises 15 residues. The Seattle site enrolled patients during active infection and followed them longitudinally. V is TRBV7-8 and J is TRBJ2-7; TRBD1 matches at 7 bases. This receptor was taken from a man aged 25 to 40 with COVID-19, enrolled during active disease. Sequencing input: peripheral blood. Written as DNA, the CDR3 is TGTGCCAGCAGTCTAAACAGGGGTAAACCGGGGGAGCAGTACTTC. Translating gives CASSLNRGKPGEQYF.